This T cell receptor (beta chain) was sequenced during a study of blood T cells in healthy people across ages. CDR1 and CDR2 (germline): WSHSY, SAAADI. J was trimmed by 2 bases and V by 1 base; bases with no gene match: 5. The CDR3 is 16 residues long. For the second PCR, which ran for about 7 to 12 cycles, a sample-barcoded 5' primer and a J-beta primer mix were used. TCRdb fed the 5' RACE reads into MiXCR, producing one record per CDR3 protein. The profile covers about 1,800,000 distinct CDR3 sequences, with 28% appearing a single time and 6.5% to 8.5% taken by the ten largest. The sample consisted of blood. The origin of this receptor is a young woman in good health. This sequence joins TRBV10-2 and TRBJ2-7; TRBD1 matches at 10 bases. CDR3: CASSEWDRGYTYEQYV. Written as DNA, the CDR3 is TGCGCCAGCAGTGAGTGGGACAGGGGCTATACCTACGAGCAGTACGTC.